A selection of T cell receptor beta chains follows, all from one sample in a study of blood T cells in healthy people across ages. TCRdb independently ran MiXCR on the 5' RACE reads; one entry per CDR3 protein. Counted here are about 970,000 distinct CDR3 sequences, roughly half occurring once; the ten biggest clones make up roughly a fifth. Sequences were obtained from blood. All receptors derive from a woman aged 55 to 70 in good health. Both conserved end residues are part of each CDR3. Fields, in order: D gene, V gene, clone size, J gene, CDR3 DNA, CDR3 protein. A D gene is named only where the DNA matches it firmly. The size entry is marked missing in some rows and otherwise reads once, few, many or a size class.

D gene: NA; V gene: TRBV24-1; clone size: NA; J gene: TRBJ2-5; CDR3 DNA: TGTGCCACCAGTGAACCGACAGGCTACAATGAGCAGTACTTC; CDR3 protein: CATSEPTGYNEQYF
D gene: NA; V gene: TRBV29-1; clone size: NA; J gene: TRBJ2-5; CDR3 DNA: TGCAGCGTAGCCAGGAGGGGGGAGACCCAGTACTTC; CDR3 protein: CSVARRGETQYF
D gene: NA; V gene: TRBV4-3; clone size: few; J gene: TRBJ1-5; CDR3 DNA: TGCGCCAGCAGCCAAGATCTCGGATATCAGCCCCAGCATTTT; CDR3 protein: CASSQDLGYQPQHF
D gene: TRBD2; V gene: TRBV20-1; clone size: NA; J gene: TRBJ2-1; CDR3 DNA: TGCAGTGCCGCCGGGGGGTCCTACAATGAGCAGTTCTTC; CDR3 protein: CSAAGGSYNEQFF
D gene: TRBD1; V gene: TRBV20-1; clone size: few; J gene: TRBJ2-7; CDR3 DNA: TGCAGTGCTAGAGAAGTGACAGGGTTGTACGAGCAGTACTTC; CDR3 protein: CSAREVTGLYEQYF
D gene: TRBD2; V gene: TRBV29-1; clone size: NA; J gene: TRBJ2-7; CDR3 DNA: TGCAGCGTTGGTCCTAGCGGACCCTACGAGCAGTACTTC; CDR3 protein: CSVGPSGPYEQYF
D gene: NA; V gene: TRBV4-1; clone size: few; J gene: TRBJ1-5; CDR3 DNA: TGCGCCAGCAGCCAGACTGGACAGTATAGCAATCAGCCCCAGCATTTT; CDR3 protein: CASSQTGQYSNQPQHF
D gene: TRBD1; V gene: TRBV9; clone size: NA; J gene: TRBJ2-5; CDR3 DNA: TGTGCCAGCAGCGCAGCTGGACAGGCAGAGACCCAGTACTTC; CDR3 protein: CASSAAGQAETQYF
D gene: NA; V gene: TRBV16; clone size: many; J gene: TRBJ2-7; CDR3 DNA: TGTGCCAGCAGCTTAAATGGAGAGGGAGCGCAGCAGTACTTC; CDR3 protein: CASSLNGEGAQQYF
D gene: TRBD2; V gene: TRBV5-1; clone size: once; J gene: TRBJ2-7; CDR3 DNA: TGCGCCAGCGCGGAACTAGCGGGACACTACGAGCAGTACTTC; CDR3 protein: CASAELAGHYEQYF
D gene: NA; V gene: TRBV20-1; clone size: NA; J gene: TRBJ2-1; CDR3 DNA: TGCAGTGCTCTCCCCGGCTACAAGGAGCAGTTCTTC; CDR3 protein: CSALPGYKEQFF
D gene: NA; V gene: TRBV12-5; clone size: NA; J gene: TRBJ1-5; CDR3 DNA: TGTGCTAGTGGCTCTCTAGGGGTGATTTACAATCAGCCCCAGCATTTT; CDR3 protein: CASGSLGVIYNQPQHF
D gene: NA; V gene: TRBV5-1; clone size: NA; J gene: TRBJ2-1; CDR3 DNA: TGCGCCAGCAGCTTGGCCATCGGATGTCCCGGGGATGAGCAGTTCTTC; CDR3 protein: CASSLAIGCPGDEQFF
D gene: NA; V gene: TRBV4-1; clone size: NA; J gene: TRBJ1-5; CDR3 DNA: TGCGCCAGCAGCCAAGTTCACGGCAATAGCAATCAGCCCCAGCATTTT; CDR3 protein: CASSQVHGNSNQPQHF
D gene: NA; V gene: TRBV7-9; clone size: NA; J gene: TRBJ1-6; CDR3 DNA: TGTGCCATAGGCGAGGATAATTCACCCCTCCACTTT; CDR3 protein: CAIGEDNSPLHF
D gene: TRBD1; V gene: TRBV6-2/TRBV6-3; clone size: NA; J gene: TRBJ1-2; CDR3 DNA: TGTGCCAGCAGTTATTCTCGGGCAGGGGGCGTTAACTATGGCTACACCTTC; CDR3 protein: CASSYSRAGGVNYGYTF
D gene: NA; V gene: TRBV6-2/TRBV6-3; clone size: NA; J gene: TRBJ2-7; CDR3 DNA: TGTGCCAGCAGTAAGGGGACAACCTACGAGCAGTACTTC; CDR3 protein: CASSKGTTYEQYF
D gene: NA; V gene: TRBV29-1; clone size: few; J gene: TRBJ1-1; CDR3 DNA: TGCAGCGTTGCTGGGCAGACAGCTGAAGCTTTCTTT; CDR3 protein: CSVAGQTAEAFF
D gene: TRBD2; V gene: TRBV4-2; clone size: NA; J gene: TRBJ2-7; CDR3 DNA: TGTGCCAGCAGCCAAGCTCTGGGACTAGCGGGAGTCGAGCAGTACTTC; CDR3 protein: CASSQALGLAGVEQYF
D gene: NA; V gene: TRBV5-1; clone size: once; J gene: TRBJ2-2; CDR3 DNA: TGCGCCAGCAGCAGGACAGAGGGGCCCGGGGAGCTGTTTTTT; CDR3 protein: CASSRTEGPGELFF
D gene: TRBD1; V gene: TRBV20-1; clone size: NA; J gene: TRBJ2-3; CDR3 DNA: TGCAGTGCTACCCCGGGACAGGGGGCGCGAGATACGCAGTATTTT; CDR3 protein: CSATPGQGARDTQYF